These T cell receptor beta chains were read from a single sample in a study of chemoradiotherapy in HPV16-positive cancers. Profiled with immunoSEQ multiplex PCR; TCRdb holds only in-frame clones, not every one. Of about 67,000 clones listed, 88% are singletons. The sample in question was blood, obtained from a patient who underwent chemoradiotherapy. Receptors originate from a human donor with HPV-associated anogenital cancer. Both conserved end residues are part of each CDR3. The D gene is left open where the match is weak. The size entry is marked missing in some rows and otherwise reads once, few, many or a size class.

j_call | d_call | clone_size | v_call | cdr3_nt | cdr3_aa
TRBJ2-3 | . | . | TRBV10-3 | TGTGCCATCAGTTACCCTTCCAGCACAGATACGCAGTATTTT | CAISYPSSTDTQYF
TRBJ1-1 | TRBD1 | . | TRBV19 | TGTGCCAGTAGTATAGGACAGGGGAACACTGAAGCTTTCTTT | CASSIGQGNTEAFF
TRBJ2-3 | TRBD2 | . | TRBV6-5 | TGTGCCAGCAGCCCGGTAGCGGGAGTTGCAGATACGCAGTATTTT | CASSPVAGVADTQYF
TRBJ2-5 | . | . | TRBV6-1 | TGTGCCAGCACCGAACAGGGGAGGTTAGAGACCCAGTACTTC | CASTEQGRLETQYF
TRBJ1-2 | TRBD1 | . | TRBV2 | TGTGCCAGCAGCGACGGACAGGGCCCCTACTATGGCTACACCTTC | CASSDGQGPYYGYTF
TRBJ1-2 | . | . | TRBV6-1 | TGTGCCAGCAGTGAACAGGGACCAGTCCGTGGCTACACCTTC | CASSEQGPVRGYTF
TRBJ1-2 | . | once | TRBV7-2 | TGTGCCAGCAGCGTCGGGGCAGGAGACTATGGCTACACCTTC | CASSVGAGDYGYTF
TRBJ2-7 | . | . | TRBV2 | TGTGCCAGCATGACAACATCCTACGAGCAGTACTTC | CASMTTSYEQYF
TRBJ1-4 | . | . | TRBV2 | TGTGCCAGCAGGCGACAGGATGAAAAACTGTTTTTT | CASRRQDEKLFF
TRBJ1-5 | TRBD1 | . | TRBV30 | TGTGCCTGGAGTAAGGGACAGGTTGTTCATCAGCCCCAGCATTTT | CAWSKGQVVHQPQHF
TRBJ1-1 | TRBD1 | . | TRBV19 | TGTGCCAGTAGTACAGGGGGACTGAACACTGAAGCTTTCTTT | CASSTGGLNTEAFF
TRBJ2-3 | TRBD1 | . | TRBV28 | TGTGCCAGCAGTCAGGACAGGGCGGGCACAGATACGCAGTATTTT | CASSQDRAGTDTQYF
TRBJ2-7 | . | . | TRBV28 | TGTGCCAGCAGTTTTCTATCGACGGGGACCTACGAGCAGTACTTC | CASSFLSTGTYEQYF
TRBJ2-7 | . | . | TRBV18 | TGTGCCAGCTCACCGGGGATCTCCTACGAGCAGTACTTC | CASSPGISYEQYF
TRBJ1-2 | . | . | TRBV13 | TGTGCCAGCAGCCCGAGGGGGGCGTATGGCTACACCTTC | CASSPRGAYGYTF
TRBJ2-3 | TRBD2 | once | TRBV5-8 | TGTGCCAGCAGCCAAGAGGGCGCGGGGGGCCCAGATACGCAGTATTTT | CASSQEGAGGPDTQYF
TRBJ1-2 | . | . | TRBV28 | TGTGCCAGCAGTTCGATCTCGACAGCTGATACTAACTATGGCTACACCTTC | CASSSISTADTNYGYTF
TRBJ2-1 | . | . | TRBV13 | TGTGCCAGCAGCTTAGGCCTACAGGGTTTTCTTGACAATGAGCAGTTCTTC | CASSLGLQGFLDNEQFF
TRBJ2-7 | . | . | TRBV5-5 | TGTGCCAGCAGCTTTCTCACCTACTCCTACGAGCAGTACTTC | CASSFLTYSYEQYF
TRBJ2-7 | . | . | TRBV7-3 | TGTGCCAGCAGTCAATCGGGTGGGTACGAGCAGTACTTC | CASSQSGGYEQYF
TRBJ2-1 | . | . | TRBV11-3 | TGTGCCAGCAGCTTAGTCTCGCAGGGTGAGCAGTTCTTC | CASSLVSQGEQFF
TRBJ2-3 | . | . | TRBV11-2 | TGTGCCAGCGGGTCTAGGGGAGATACGCAGTATTTT | CASGSRGDTQYF
TRBJ2-7 | . | . | TRBV20-1 | TGCAGTGCTAACGGGGCCTACGAGCAGTACTTC | CSANGAYEQYF
TRBJ1-5 | . | . | TRBV6-1 | TGTGCCAGCAGCGAACATAGAAATCAGCCCCAGCATTTT | CASSEHRNQPQHF
TRBJ1-6 | . | . | TRBV6-5 | TGTGCCAGCAGTTGGGGGGAGGGACATTCTCCTTCACCCCTCCACTTT | CASSWGEGHSPSPLHF
TRBJ2-2 | TRBD1 | . | TRBV5-1 | TGCGCCAGCAGCTCCCCCGGGACAGGGAGGGCCGGGGAGCTGTTTTTT | CASSSPGTGRAGELFF
TRBJ1-3 | . | . | TRBV7-8 | TGTGCCAGCAGCTTGGGGGGCGCAAAAGGAAACACCATATATTTT | CASSLGGAKGNTIYF
TRBJ1-4 | . | . | TRBV11-2 | TGTGCCAGCAGAAGGGGAAGCACTAATGAAAAACTGTTTTTT | CASRRGSTNEKLFF
TRBJ1-6 | TRBD1 | . | TRBV6-1 | TGTGCCAGCATTGGGGACAGGGTTTATTCACCCCTCCACTTT | CASIGDRVYSPLHF
TRBJ1-1 | . | . | TRBV19 | TGTGCCAGTAGTATAGCGAGGGGTTCTGAAGCTTTCTTT | CASSIARGSEAFF
TRBJ1-2 | . | . | TRBV5-6 | TGTGCCAGCAACCCCAACGGATTTAACTATGGCTACACCTTC | CASNPNGFNYGYTF
TRBJ1-5 | TRBD1 | few | TRBV28 | TGTGCCAGCAGTTTATTGGGGGACAGGGCCGATCAGCCCCAGCATTTT | CASSLLGDRADQPQHF
TRBJ1-2 | TRBD1 | . | TRBV2 | TGTGCCAGCACTATATCGACAGGGACTAGCTATGGCTACACCTTC | CASTISTGTSYGYTF
TRBJ2-7 | . | . | TRBV7-8 | TGTGCCAGCAGCTTAAGTAAGCGGGCCTACGAGCAGTACTTC | CASSLSKRAYEQYF
TRBJ1-3 | TRBD1 | . | TRBV6-1 | TGTGCCAGCAGTTCAGGGGGTTCTGGAAACACCATATATTTT | CASSSGGSGNTIYF
TRBJ2-1 | TRBD1 | once | TRBV7-8 | TGTGCCAGCAGCTTAGGAGGTAGGGACAGGGCCTACAATGAGCAGTTCTTC | CASSLGGRDRAYNEQFF
TRBJ2-5 | . | . | TRBV9 | TGTGCCAGCAGCCCCAATTCGCTACAAGAGACCCAGTACTTC | CASSPNSLQETQYF
TRBJ1-1 | . | few | TRBV13 | TGTGCCAGCAGCCGACGGGGACGGCCTTTCTTT | CASSRRGRPFF
TRBJ1-5 | TRBD1 | . | TRBV7-9 | TGTGCCAGCAGCTTATTTCCTGGACAGGGAAATCAGCCCCAGCATTTT | CASSLFPGQGNQPQHF
TRBJ2-2 | . | . | TRBV10-1 | TGCGCCAGCAGTGAGTGGGACAATCCATCCGGGGAGCTGTTTTTT | CASSEWDNPSGELFF
TRBJ2-5 | TRBD2 | . | TRBV9 | TGTGCCAGCAGCGTAGCGGGGGTAGCGGGGCCCCAAGAGACCCAGTACTTC | CASSVAGVAGPQETQYF
TRBJ1-1 | . | . | TRBV21-1 | TGTGCCAGCAGTTATAGGGGAACGGACTTGAACACTGAAGCTTTCTTT | CASSYRGTDLNTEAFF
TRBJ1-2 | . | . | TRBV5-1 | TGCGCCAGCAGCTTATCGGGGGCTTACGGCTACACCTTC | CASSLSGAYGYTF
TRBJ1-4 | TRBD1 | once | TRBV19 | TGTGCCAGTAGTATGGGACAGGCCTTGAATGAAAAACTGTTTTTT | CASSMGQALNEKLFF
TRBJ1-2 | TRBD1 | . | TRBV5-1 | TGCGCCAGCAGCTTAGGACAGGGGATTTCCTATGGCTACACCTTC | CASSLGQGISYGYTF
TRBJ1-2 | . | . | TRBV2 | TGTGCCAGCAGCGCCCTATATGGCTACACCTTC | CASSALYGYTF
TRBJ2-7 | . | . | TRBV19 | TGTGCCAGTAGCACCTCACTGACCTACGAGCAGTACTTC | CASSTSLTYEQYF
TRBJ2-1 | TRBD2 | . | TRBV10-3 | TGTGCCTCTCGGCGGGAGGGGCAGAATGAGCAGTTCTTC | CASRREGQNEQFF
TRBJ1-6 | . | once | TRBV11-2 | TGTGCCAGCAGCTTAGATCCCGGCCCTTATTCACCCCTCCACTTT | CASSLDPGPYSPLHF
TRBJ2-1 | . | once | TRBV19 | TGTGCCAGTAAGACAGGAGCTAACAATGAGCAGTTCTTC | CASKTGANNEQFF
TRBJ2-5 | . | . | TRBV7-2 | TGTGCCAGCAGCTCATTCATGACAGACCAAGAGACCCAGTACTTC | CASSSFMTDQETQYF
TRBJ1-6 | . | . | TRBV4-2 | TGTGCCAGCAGCCAAGAAAGCTCCTATAATTCACCCCTCCACTTT | CASSQESSYNSPLHF
TRBJ1-2 | . | . | TRBV27 | TGTGCCAGCAGTTTCAGTGGGAACTATGGCTACACCTTC | CASSFSGNYGYTF
TRBJ1-1 | . | . | TRBV7-9 | TGTGCCAGCAGCTTAGGAACGGGGTCCACTGAAGCTTTCTTT | CASSLGTGSTEAFF
TRBJ1-1 | TRBD1 | . | TRBV29-1 | TGCAGCGTCCCCGGACAGGGAGGGACTGAAGCTTTCTTT | CSVPGQGGTEAFF
TRBJ2-1 | TRBD2 | once | TRBV9 | TGTGCCAGCAGTCCTAACCATCTAGCGGGGGGCCACAATGAGCAGTTCTTC | CASSPNHLAGGHNEQFF
TRBJ1-5 | . | . | TRBV7-8 | TGTGCCAGCAGCCCCTCGACGGGGCAGCCCCAGCATTTT | CASSPSTGQPQHF